This is a list of T cell receptor beta chains from one sample in a study of cytomegalovirus exposure and HLA in healthy donors. The table came from immunoSEQ multiplex PCR; TCRdb's copy has only in-frame clones and leaves some out. There are under 200,000 clones in the sample; about 70% occur only once, and over 1.5% lies in the top ten. Sequences were obtained from PBMCs. These receptors were collected from a woman aged 25 to 39 in good health and CMV-seronegative. CDR3s leave out the opening cysteine and the closing phenylalanine or tryptophan.

cdr3_length	v_call	j_call	cdr3_aa
11	TRBV5-4	TRBJ1-2	ASSSGQGGFYT
13	TRBV5-1	TRBJ2-6	ASRQALSGANVLT
12	TRBV5-1	TRBJ1-5	ASSTGTSDQPQH
12	TRBV6-1	TRBJ1-6	ASSERQGNSPLH
12	TRBV27	TRBJ1-5	ASSRQGLNQPQH
11	TRBV19	TRBJ1-1	ASSGQKYTEAF
16	TRBV7-9	TRBJ2-2	ASRSSASGPTRAGELF
14	TRBV15	TRBJ1-5	ATSRVMAGRRQPQH
15	TRBV27	TRBJ2-3	ASSLAGAVEFTDTQY
14	TRBV5-4	TRBJ2-7	ASSLAGWERMDEQY
12	TRBV19	TRBJ1-3	ASRQLISGNTIY
14	TRBV11-2	TRBJ1-4	ASSLAVQGAEEKLF
13	TRBV7-6	TRBJ2-7	ASSSQAGATYEQY
13	TRBV27	TRBJ2-7	ASSPLEGLDYEQY
16	TRBV5-1	TRBJ2-6	ASRHSNTGLSGANVLT
14	TRBV6-1	TRBJ1-4	ASSVLRQTTNEKLF